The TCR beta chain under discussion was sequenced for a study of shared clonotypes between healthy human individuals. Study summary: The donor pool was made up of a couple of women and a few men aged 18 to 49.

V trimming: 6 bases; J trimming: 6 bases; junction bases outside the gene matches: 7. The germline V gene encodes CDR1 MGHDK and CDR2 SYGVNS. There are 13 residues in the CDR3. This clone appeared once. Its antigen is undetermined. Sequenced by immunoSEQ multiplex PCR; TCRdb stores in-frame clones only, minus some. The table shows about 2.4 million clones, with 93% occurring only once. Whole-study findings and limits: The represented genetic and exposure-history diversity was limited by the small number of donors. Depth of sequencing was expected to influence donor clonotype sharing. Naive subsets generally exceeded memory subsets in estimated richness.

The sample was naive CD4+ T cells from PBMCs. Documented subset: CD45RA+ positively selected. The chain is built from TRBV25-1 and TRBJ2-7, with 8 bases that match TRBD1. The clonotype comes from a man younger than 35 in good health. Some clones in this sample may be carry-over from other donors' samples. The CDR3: CASRTTGVGEQYF. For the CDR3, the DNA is TGTGCCAGCAGAACGACAGGGGTGGGCGAGCAGTACTTC.